Below are 16 T cell receptor beta chains sequenced from a single sample in a study of blood T cells in healthy people across ages. Through a sample-barcoded 5' primer and a J-beta primer mix, a second PCR was run for roughly 6 to 12 cycles. Using its own MiXCR run on the 5' RACE reads, TCRdb lists one record per CDR3 protein. The sample lists fewer than 750,000 distinct CDR3 sequences; around 52% were seen once. Sequencing was performed on blood. The receptors derive from a woman of 80 years or more in good health.

This clonotype came up a few times. This chain connects TRBV20-1 to TRBJ2-2; no clear D gene. V gave up 5 bases and J gave up 1 base, with 11 bases separating them. The CDR3 contains 14 residues. Looked up from germline, CDR1 is DFQATT and CDR2 is SNEGSKA (reference sequence). In DNA, the CDR3 is TGCAGTGCTCCCAGACGCCTGAACACCGGGGAGCTGTTTTTT. Translation gives CSAPRRLNTGELFF.

This chain connects TRBV7-8 to TRBJ2-7, with D perhaps matching TRBD1 or TRBD2 (5 bases each). Trimming took off 5 bases at V and 2 bases at J, with 16 bases between the two ends. CDR3 length: 15 residues. CDR1 and CDR2 from the germline V gene are SGHVS and FQNEAQ. CDR3 bases: TGTGCCAGCAGCCCCAACCGGGACCCAGCCTACGAGCAGTACTTC. Protein: CASSPNRDPAYEQYF.

V is TRBV7-6 and J is TRBJ2-1; TRBD2 matches at 9 bases. V lost 5 bases, J lost 6 bases, and 11 bases stayed unmatched. Germline CDR1 and CDR2: SGHVS and FNYEAQ. There are 16 residues in the CDR3. The CDR3 DNA is TGTGCCAGCAGCCGTGGACTAGCGACCACGGTCAATGAGCAGTTCTTC. Its protein is CASSRGLATTVNEQFF.

This clonotype has more than one count but fewer than ten. The chain employs TRBV5-1 and TRBJ2-1, with D possibly TRBD1 on 6 matching bases. The V end lost 0 bases, the J end lost 10 bases, and 14 bases lay between the germline ends. Germline loops: CDR1 SGHRS, CDR2 YFSETQ. CDR3 size: 14 residues. CDR3 bases: TGCGCCAGCAGCTTGGAGGCAGGGGTTCGGGAGCAGTTCTTC. Translated, it gives CASSLEAGVREQFF.

A word on this clonotype: A much larger clone lies one base from this, so it may be a read error. This chain connects TRBV28 to TRBJ2-1; D is possibly TRBD1 (5 bases). The CDR3 runs to 16 residues. Per germline, CDR1 MDHEN and CDR2 SYDVKM. V was clipped by 5 bases and J by 5 bases, with 19 bases between them. CDR3 nucleotides: TGTGCCAGCAGTGTAAGTGGGGCTAGTCCCAACAATGAGCAGTTCTTC. It specifies CASSVSGASPNNEQFF.

Points on this clonotype: One junction end does not reproduce the germline sequence, and a read error may be involved. The rearrangement joins TRBV2 to TRBJ2-1, with a weak D call TRBD2 (5 bases). The CDR3 length is 12 residues. The V gene's germline CDR1 is SNHLY and CDR2 FYNNEI. CDR3: CAGSGGGSKQFF. In nucleotides, the CDR3 is TGTGCCGGCAGCGGAGGAGGCAGCAAGCAGTTCTTC.

This clonotype has just a few counts. The chain combines TRBV12-5 with TRBJ2-3; D may match TRBD1 or TRBD2 (6 bases each). V shed 1 base and J shed 8 bases, with 16 bases lying between them. Germline V CDR1 and CDR2: LGHNT, FRNRAP. This CDR3 is built from 15 residues. CDR3 loop: CASGLAPGGPSTQYF. DNA of the CDR3: TGTGCTAGTGGTTTGGCCCCTGGGGGGCCCAGTACGCAGTATTTT.

This clonotype has ten or more counts. This chain uses TRBV4-1 with TRBJ2-5; D ambiguous. Germline V gene data show CDR1 as MGHRA and CDR2 as YSYEKL. The CDR3 is 14 residues long. V was shortened by 0 bases and J by 5 bases, with 10 bases between the two germline ends. The CDR3 DNA reads TGCGCCAGCAGCCAAGATAGGATCCGGGAGACCCAGTACTTC. Its translation: CASSQDRIRETQYF.

CDR3 residues: CSAIYREGPYEQYF. The CDR3 DNA reads TGCAGTGCTATATATCGGGAGGGCCCCTACGAGCAGTACTTC. The V and J genes are TRBV20-1 and TRBJ2-7; 8 bases agree with TRBD2. There are 14 residues in the CDR3. Unmatched junction bases numbered 7, after V lost 4 bases and J lost 2 bases. Germline V gene lookup returns CDR1 DFQATT and CDR2 SNEGSKA (reference sequence).

This clonotype was recorded at least ten times. The chain combines TRBV5-1 with TRBJ2-3; no reliable D call. The CDR3 is 13 residues long. V dropped 4 bases and J dropped 6 bases, with 12 bases sitting between them. CDR1 is SGHRS and CDR2 is YFSETQ in the germline V gene. CDR3 nucleotides: TGCGCCAGCAGCCGCCGGGTCCAGGATACGCAGTATTTT. Protein: CASSRRVQDTQYF.

The chain uses TRBV20-1 and TRBJ2-7; 9 nucleotides match TRBD2. V shed 5 bases and J 0 bases; nucleotides not matched to a gene: 8. Germline V gene lookup returns CDR1 DFQATT and CDR2 SNEGSKA (reference sequence). The CDR3 runs to 15 residues. CDR3: CSASLAGSPSYEQYF. In DNA form, the CDR3 reads TGCAGTGCTTCCCTAGCGGGATCCCCCTCCTACGAGCAGTACTTC.

Worth noting for this clonotype: Just one base apart from a much larger clone, this may be a read error. The chain links TRBV25-1 to TRBJ1-1; 8 bases are a match to TRBD1. The CDR3 length is 15 residues. The junction had 5 bases not matched to a gene; V was cut back by 4 bases and J by 1 base. Germline CDR1 is MGHDK and CDR2 is SYGVNS. The CDR3 sequence is CASSATGTGNTEAFF. As DNA, the CDR3 is TGTGCCAGCAGTGCGACTGGGACAGGGAACACTGAAGCTTTCTTT.

The V and J genes are TRBV27 and TRBJ1-4; TRBD1 matches 7 bases. The CDR3 consists of 14 residues. Unmatched junction bases numbered 2, after V lost 6 bases and J lost 1 base. Looked up from germline, CDR1 is MNHEY and CDR2 is SMNVEV (reference sequence). The CDR3 DNA is TGTGCCAGCAGACAGGGGATAACTAATGAAAAACTGTTTTTT. The encoded protein is CASRQGITNEKLFF.

A few counts support this clonotype. The chain employs TRBV20-1 and TRBJ2-2, with D perhaps assigned TRBD1 or TRBD2 (5 bases each). The V end was cut by 1 base, the J end by 1 base, with 7 bases between. Germline CDR1 is DFQATT and CDR2 is SNEGSKA (reference sequence). The CDR3 has 14 residues. The CDR3 region is CSARGGGNTGELFF. The CDR3 bases are TGCAGTGCTAGAGGTGGGGGGAACACCGGGGAGCTGTTTTTT.

About this clonotype itself: This may be a read error: a much more frequent sequence differs by one nucleotide. The CDR3 region has the DNA TGTGCCAGCAGAACCGGGAGAAATGAGCAGTACTTC. Its translation: CASRTGRNEQYF. This chain links TRBV4-2 with TRBJ2-5; a weak D match, TRBD2 (6 bases). This CDR3 has 12 residues. The V gene lost 6 bases and the J gene lost 11 bases, with 16 bases spanning the gap. Germline V CDR1 and CDR2: LGHNA, YNFKEQ.

The chain carries TRBV2 and TRBJ2-7; no clear D gene. The CDR3 runs to 12 residues. Germline lookup yields CDR1 SNHLY and CDR2 FYNNEI. V was shortened by 3 bases and J by 4 bases, with 7 bases between the two germline ends. The CDR3 DNA reads TGTGCCAGCAGTGATATCGAGTACGAGCAGTACTTC. This gives the protein CASSDIEYEQYF. The complete variable domain, with remaining parts taken from reference TRBV2 and TRBJ2-7, reads EPEVTQTPSHQVTQMGQEVILRCVPISNHLYFYWYRQILGQKVEFLVSFYNNEISEKSEIFDDQFSVERPDGSNFTLKIRSTKLEDSAMYFCASSDIEYEQYFGPGTRLTVT.